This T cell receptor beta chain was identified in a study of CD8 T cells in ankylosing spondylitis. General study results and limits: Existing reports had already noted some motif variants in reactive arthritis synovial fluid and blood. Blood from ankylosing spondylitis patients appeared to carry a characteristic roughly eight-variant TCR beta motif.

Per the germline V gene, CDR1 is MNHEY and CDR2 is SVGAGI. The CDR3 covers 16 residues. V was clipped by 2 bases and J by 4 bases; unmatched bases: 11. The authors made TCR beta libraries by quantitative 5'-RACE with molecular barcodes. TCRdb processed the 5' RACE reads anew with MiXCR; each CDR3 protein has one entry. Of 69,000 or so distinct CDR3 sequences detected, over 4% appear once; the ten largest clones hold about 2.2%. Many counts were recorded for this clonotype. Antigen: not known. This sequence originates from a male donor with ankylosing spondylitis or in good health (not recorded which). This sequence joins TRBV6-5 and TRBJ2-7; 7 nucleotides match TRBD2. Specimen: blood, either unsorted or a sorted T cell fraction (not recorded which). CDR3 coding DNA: TGTGCCAGCAGTTACGGGGAGGGAGGTCGGTTTTACGAGCAGTACTTC. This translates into CASSYGEGGRFYEQYF.